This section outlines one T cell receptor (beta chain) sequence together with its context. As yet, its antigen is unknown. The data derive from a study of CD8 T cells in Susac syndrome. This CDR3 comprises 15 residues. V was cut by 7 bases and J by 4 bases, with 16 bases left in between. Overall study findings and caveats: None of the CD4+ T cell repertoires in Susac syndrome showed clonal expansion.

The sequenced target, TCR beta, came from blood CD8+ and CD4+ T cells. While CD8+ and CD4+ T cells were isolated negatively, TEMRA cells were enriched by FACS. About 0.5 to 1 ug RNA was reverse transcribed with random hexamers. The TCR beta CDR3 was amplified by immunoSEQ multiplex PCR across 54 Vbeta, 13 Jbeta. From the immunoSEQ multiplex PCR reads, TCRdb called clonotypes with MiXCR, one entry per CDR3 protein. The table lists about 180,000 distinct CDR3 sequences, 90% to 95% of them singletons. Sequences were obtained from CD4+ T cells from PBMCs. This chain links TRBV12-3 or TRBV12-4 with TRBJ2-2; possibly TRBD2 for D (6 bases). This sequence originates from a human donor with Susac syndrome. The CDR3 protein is CASKVASVGTGELFF. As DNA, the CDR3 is TGTGCCAGCAAGGTGGCTAGCGTAGGCACCGGGGAGCTGTTTTTT.